The clone carrying this TCR beta chain was recorded at least ten times. The data were obtained in a study of response to subunit inactivated influenza vaccine. Germline values: CDR1 SGHTA, CDR2 FQGNSA. The CDR3 is 15 amino acids. The V end was cut by 3 bases, the J end by 8 bases, with 17 bases between. TCRdb re-called the RT-PCR reads through MiXCR, storing one row per CDR3 protein. Among some 200,000 distinct CDR3 sequences listed, around 12% were seen once. These sequences were also reported in another study, on T cells expressing NK-cell markers. That study reports: The TCR beta cDNA came from 5'RACE template switching with UMIs. HCMV seropositivity characterized most of the eight sequenced donors, and seronegativity one. An anti-gamma-delta TCR antibody restricted sorting to alpha-beta TCR T cells in several experiments. These clonotypes also led the CD3+CD56-NKG2C+ fraction in four donors.

This specimen was CD8+ T cells sorted from PBMCs, taken roughly 12 days after vaccination. The chain joins TRBV7-2 to TRBJ2-1; D possibly corresponds to TRBD2 (6 bases). This receptor was identified in a man aged 45-65 years who received an inactivated influenza vaccine. The CDR3 DNA reads TGTGCCAGCAGCTTGGGGACTGCCCGGGGAGATGAGCAGTTCTTC. Translating gives CASSLGTARGDEQFF.